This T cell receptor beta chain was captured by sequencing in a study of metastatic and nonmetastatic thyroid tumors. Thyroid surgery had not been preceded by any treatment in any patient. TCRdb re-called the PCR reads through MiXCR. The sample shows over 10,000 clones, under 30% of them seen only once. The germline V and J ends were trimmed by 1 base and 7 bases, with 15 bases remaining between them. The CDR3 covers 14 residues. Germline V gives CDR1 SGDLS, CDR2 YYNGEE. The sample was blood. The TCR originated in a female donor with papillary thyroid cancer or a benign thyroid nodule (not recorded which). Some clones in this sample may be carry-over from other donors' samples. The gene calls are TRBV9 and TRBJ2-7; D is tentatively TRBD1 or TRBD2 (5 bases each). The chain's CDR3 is CASSVSVSGTEQYF. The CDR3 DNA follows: TGTGCCAGCAGCGTATCTGTATCAGGGACGGAGCAGTACTTC.